A selection of T cell receptor beta chains follows, all from one sample in a study of long-term antiretroviral therapy in people with HIV. Sequenced by immunoSEQ multiplex PCR; TCRdb stores in-frame clones only, minus some. The sample lists about 17,000 clones, around 79% seen once, with less than 10% in the top ten. Sequences were derived from unsorted PBMCs, sampled at the start of antiretroviral therapy. These receptors were obtained from a man aged 25-45 years with HIV. Both conserved end residues are part of each CDR3. Each record gives: clone size, D gene, V gene, J gene, CDR3 DNA, CDR3 protein. D genes are given only for firm matches. Size tells how often a clone was seen (once, few, many) or the class of an expanded clone, and some rows leave it out.

clone_size: -
d_call: TRBD1
v_call: TRBV29-1
j_call: TRBJ2-5
cdr3_nt: TGCAGCGTTGTCGGACAGGGCCTTAGGTACTTC
cdr3_aa: CSVVGQGLRYF

clone_size: -
d_call: -
v_call: TRBV15
j_call: TRBJ1-1
cdr3_nt: TGTGCCACCAGCAGAGGGGAATCCCAGAACACTGAAGCTTTCTTT
cdr3_aa: CATSRGESQNTEAFF

clone_size: few
d_call: -
v_call: TRBV6-6
j_call: TRBJ2-2
cdr3_nt: TGTGCCAGCAACTCCGGGGAGCTGTTTTTT
cdr3_aa: CASNSGELFF

clone_size: -
d_call: -
v_call: TRBV27
j_call: TRBJ2-7
cdr3_nt: TGTGCCAGCAGTTTAGGCGGACCCGTTAAAGGATACGAGCAGTACTTC
cdr3_aa: CASSLGGPVKGYEQYF

clone_size: -
d_call: TRBD2
v_call: TRBV28
j_call: TRBJ2-1
cdr3_nt: TGTGCCAGCATCCCGCTAGCGGGAGACTACAATGAGCAGTTCTTC
cdr3_aa: CASIPLAGDYNEQFF

clone_size: -
d_call: -
v_call: TRBV28
j_call: TRBJ1-4
cdr3_nt: TGTGCCAGCAGTTTATCCGGAGGTCCTAATGAAAAACTGTTTTTT
cdr3_aa: CASSLSGGPNEKLFF

clone_size: -
d_call: -
v_call: TRBV5-1
j_call: TRBJ1-2
cdr3_nt: TGCGCCAGCAGCTTGGGCGGGACTAACTATGGCTACACCTTC
cdr3_aa: CASSLGGTNYGYTF

clone_size: few
d_call: TRBD1
v_call: TRBV5-1
j_call: TRBJ1-5
cdr3_nt: TGCGCCAGCAGCGAGGGGACAGTAAGCAATCAGCCCCAGCATTTT
cdr3_aa: CASSEGTVSNQPQHF

clone_size: -
d_call: -
v_call: TRBV30
j_call: TRBJ1-5
cdr3_nt: TGTGCCTGGAGTGTACGGTTTGAGGTCCGAGCCGGGAATCAGCCCCAGCATTTT
cdr3_aa: CAWSVRFEVRAGNQPQHF

clone_size: -
d_call: -
v_call: TRBV19
j_call: TRBJ2-1
cdr3_nt: TGTGCCAGTAGTAATAAGGGGGGGGGTTCCAATGAGCAGTTCTTC
cdr3_aa: CASSNKGGGSNEQFF

clone_size: few
d_call: TRBD1
v_call: TRBV5-6
j_call: TRBJ2-7
cdr3_nt: TGTGCCAGCACCTGGACAGGTCGAGTCTACGAGCAGTACTTC
cdr3_aa: CASTWTGRVYEQYF

clone_size: -
d_call: TRBD1
v_call: TRBV4-1
j_call: TRBJ1-1
cdr3_nt: TGCGCCAGCAGCTATGGGACAGTAAACACTGAAGCTTTCTTT
cdr3_aa: CASSYGTVNTEAFF

clone_size: -
d_call: -
v_call: TRBV5-4
j_call: TRBJ1-5
cdr3_nt: TGTGCCAGCAGCTTGGGTAGCAATCAGCCCCAGCATTTT
cdr3_aa: CASSLGSNQPQHF

clone_size: -
d_call: TRBD1
v_call: TRBV28
j_call: TRBJ2-3
cdr3_nt: TGTGCCAGCAGTTCGGGACAGGGAACCACAGATACGCAGTATTTT
cdr3_aa: CASSSGQGTTDTQYF

clone_size: -
d_call: TRBD1
v_call: TRBV19
j_call: TRBJ1-2
cdr3_nt: TGTGCCAGTAAGAATGCGGAGGACAGGCGAGGCTACACCTTC
cdr3_aa: CASKNAEDRRGYTF

clone_size: -
d_call: TRBD2
v_call: TRBV9
j_call: TRBJ2-3
cdr3_nt: TGTGCCAGCAGCGGGACTAGCGGTTTTAGCACAGATACGCAGTATTTT
cdr3_aa: CASSGTSGFSTDTQYF

clone_size: -
d_call: -
v_call: TRBV15
j_call: TRBJ2-3
cdr3_nt: TGTGCCACCAGCAGAAAAGCGGCTGGGGGATCAGATACGCAGTATTTT
cdr3_aa: CATSRKAAGGSDTQYF

clone_size: -
d_call: -
v_call: TRBV7-9
j_call: TRBJ1-1
cdr3_nt: TGTGCCAGCAGCTTAACAGGGTTGGTCACTGAAGCTTTCTTT
cdr3_aa: CASSLTGLVTEAFF

clone_size: once
d_call: TRBD1
v_call: TRBV5-1
j_call: TRBJ2-7
cdr3_nt: TGCGCCAGCAGCTTGGCCCTAGGGACAGGGTACGAGCAGTACTTC
cdr3_aa: CASSLALGTGYEQYF

clone_size: -
d_call: TRBD1
v_call: TRBV7-2
j_call: TRBJ1-3
cdr3_nt: TGTGCCAGCAGCTTAGAAGGACAGGGGGCTGGAAACACCATATATTTT
cdr3_aa: CASSLEGQGAGNTIYF

clone_size: -
d_call: TRBD1
v_call: TRBV6-1
j_call: TRBJ2-7
cdr3_nt: TGTGCCAGCAGCCAAAGTGGGACAGGGGGCTACGAGCAGTACTTC
cdr3_aa: CASSQSGTGGYEQYF

clone_size: -
d_call: -
v_call: TRBV30
j_call: TRBJ2-5
cdr3_nt: TGTGCCTGTGAGTTACAAGAGACCCAGTACTTC
cdr3_aa: CACELQETQYF

clone_size: -
d_call: -
v_call: TRBV19
j_call: TRBJ2-7
cdr3_nt: TGTGCCAGTAGTAGTGGCCACGAGCAGTACTTC
cdr3_aa: CASSSGHEQYF